The 23 T cell receptor beta chains presented below share a single source sample, sequenced in a study of blood T cell repertoires in COVID-19. Clones were sequenced by immunoSEQ multiplex PCR, and TCRdb holds only the in-frame ones, with some missing. The data show over 200,000 clones, with more than 85% seen just once and under 2.5% held by the top ten. Input material: peripheral blood. The receptors stem from a man in his forties or fifties with active or convalescent COVID-19.

The rearrangement joins TRBV4-1 to TRBJ2-5, with no clear D. Between the trimmed V and J ends, which lost 4 bases and 5 bases, there was a span of 14 bases. This CDR3 has 14 amino acids. From germline, CDR1 is MGHRA and CDR2 YSYEKL. CDR3 DNA sequence: TGCGCCAGCAGCCTAGTTACGCCTACGGAGACCCAGTACTTC. Translating gives CASSLVTPTETQYF.

The chain is built from TRBV12-3 or TRBV12-4 and TRBJ1-1, with D perhaps TRBD1 (5 bases). The V end was cut by 3 bases, the J end by 4 bases, with 9 bases between. This CDR3 is built from 13 residues. The CDR3 nucleotides read TGTGCCAGCAGTTTTCAGGGAGGCACTGAAGCTTTCTTT. Amino acid sequence: CASSFQGGTEAFF.

This clone was picked up a small number of times. The J gene is TRBJ1-6, the V gene TRBV4-1, with no clear D. Germline loops: CDR1 MGHRA, CDR2 YSYEKL. V gave up 0 bases and J gave up 7 bases, with 22 bases separating them. This CDR3 is built from 19 residues. The CDR3 DNA reads as TGCGCCAGCAGCCAAGAGGTCACCCAACCACAGATGATGAATTCACCCCTCCACTTT. Translating it yields CASSQEVTQPQMMNSPLHF.

V is TRBV7-2 and J is TRBJ2-1, with D possibly TRBD2 on 5 matching bases. CDR1 and CDR2 from the germline V gene are SGHTA and FQGNSA. The CDR3 totals 15 residues. V gave up 5 bases and J gave up 2 bases, with 13 bases separating them. The CDR3 spells CASSDTSLTYNEQFF. CDR3 sequence (DNA): TGTGCCAGCAGCGACACTAGTTTGACCTACAATGAGCAGTTCTTC.

The chain has TRBV2 and TRBJ1-6; D perhaps matches TRBD1 (6 bases). Per germline, CDR1 SNHLY and CDR2 FYNNEI. Trimming took off 10 bases at V and 7 bases at J, with 14 bases between the two ends. The CDR3 is 13 amino acids. The CDR3 DNA reads TGTGCCACCACAGGGTCTAGGAATTCACCCCTCCACTTT. Translation gives CATTGSRNSPLHF.

The chain links TRBV29-1 to TRBJ2-7; the D is unclear. This CDR3 is built from 12 residues. V lost 7 bases and J lost 0, with 10 bases in between. Germline assignment: CDR1 SQVTM and CDR2 ANQGSEA. The CDR3 nucleotides read TGCAGCGCGGTCCGAGGCTCCTACGAGCAGTACTTC. Its protein is CSAVRGSYEQYF.

The J gene is TRBJ1-1, the V gene TRBV14, with D perhaps TRBD1 (6 bases). Germline CDR1 and CDR2: SGHDN and FVKESK. This CDR3 is built from 14 residues. V was trimmed by 4 bases and J by 10 bases, leaving 19 bases between them. CDR3 sequence reads: CASSPDSNRDGAFF. In nucleotides, the CDR3 is TGTGCCAGCAGCCCAGACAGTAACAGGGACGGAGCTTTCTTT.

The sample holds one count of this clone. This chain uses TRBV28 with TRBJ1-2; 7 bases fit TRBD1. The germline gives CDR1 MDHEN, CDR2 SYDVKM. J lost 3 bases, V lost 7 bases, and 8 bases had no gene match. The CDR3 consists of 14 residues. The CDR3 DNA reads as TGTGCCAGCATGAGGGGAGACAGGGACTATGGCTACACCTTC. This encodes CASMRGDRDYGYTF.

The sample holds many counts of this clone. This chain connects TRBV25-1 to TRBJ1-1; weak D call: TRBD1 (6 bases). Trimming took 5 bases from V and 5 from J, leaving 9 bases between them. Germline V gives CDR1 MGHDK, CDR2 SYGVNS. This CDR3 region has 12 residues. The CDR3 DNA sequence: TGTGCCAGCAGTCACAGGGTTACTGAAGCTTTCTTT. As protein: CASSHRVTEAFF.

The chain carries TRBV29-1 and TRBJ2-1, with TRBD1 matching 7 bases. This CDR3 has 16 residues. CDR1 and CDR2 (germline): SQVTM, ANQGSEA. Losses at the gene ends were 6 bases for V and 0 bases for J; bases not matched to a gene: 11. The CDR3 region has the DNA TGCAGCGTCCCGGGACAGCTAACCTTCTCCTACAATGAGCAGTTCTTC. Protein: CSVPGQLTFSYNEQFF.

This clone was seen more than once but under ten times. This chain uses TRBV7-3 with TRBJ2-5, with D perhaps TRBD2 (5 bases). Germline V gives CDR1 SGHTA, CDR2 FQGTGA. The CDR3 runs 15 residues. The V and J ends lost 4 bases and 2 bases respectively, with 14 bases between them. CDR3 protein: CASSSLGVSQETQYF. DNA for the CDR3: TGTGCCAGCAGCTCCCTGGGAGTTTCTCAAGAGACCCAGTACTTC.

This clone was counted once. V is TRBV2 and J is TRBJ2-1; 10 bases agree with TRBD1. The junction had 11 bases not matched to a gene; V was cut back by 6 bases and J by 9 bases. Germline CDR1 is SNHLY and CDR2 is FYNNEI. The length of the CDR3 is 15 residues. The CDR3 DNA follows: TGTGCCAGCAGGAGACAGGGGGCAAGAGCGAGTGAGCAGTTCTTC. It codes for CASRRQGARASEQFF.

The chain uses TRBV27 and TRBJ2-1, with D maybe TRBD2 (5 bases). This CDR3 has 17 residues. CDR1 is MNHEY and CDR2 is SMNVEV in the germline V gene (reference sequence). Trimming cost V 7 bases and J 0 bases, with 19 bases left between them. CDR3 in amino acids: CASTSPPLARSYNEQFF. DNA of the CDR3: TGTGCCAGCACTTCTCCCCCCCTAGCCCGCTCCTACAATGAGCAGTTCTTC.

This clone was seen just once. The gene calls are TRBV5-1 and TRBJ2-3, with D possibly being TRBD2 (6 bases). V lost 0 bases and J lost 3, with 14 bases in between. Germline V CDR1 and CDR2: SGHRS, YFSETQ. The CDR3 loop spans 16 amino acids. CDR3 protein: CASSLEGGIGTDTQYF. The CDR3 region has the DNA TGCGCCAGCAGCTTGGAGGGCGGGATAGGAACAGATACGCAGTATTTT.

The chain employs TRBV4-1 and TRBJ2-7; 11 nucleotides agree with TRBD1. The V segment lost 2 bases and the J segment 2 bases; nucleotides outside the gene matches: 8. The CDR3 spans 17 residues. Germline V gene data show CDR1 as MGHRA and CDR2 as YSYEKL. The CDR3 DNA reads as TGCGCCAGCAGCCAACCCCGGGGACAGGGGGTTCCCTACGAGCAGTACTTC. This translates into CASSQPRGQGVPYEQYF.

This chain uses TRBV30 with TRBJ2-5, with 7 positions matching TRBD1. There are 16 residues in the CDR3. Germline lookup yields CDR1 GTSNPN and CDR2 SVGIG (reference sequence). J was trimmed by 5 bases and V by 1 base; bases with no gene match: 13. This CDR3 is CAWSGPQQTGHETQYF. The DNA for the CDR3 is TGTGCCTGGAGTGGTCCCCAACAGACAGGGCATGAGACCCAGTACTTC.

CDR3 amino acids: CASSPSDLSYNSPLHF. CDR3 DNA: TGTGCCAGCAGCCCCAGCGATCTCTCCTATAATTCACCCCTCCACTTT. The genes are TRBV5-6 and TRBJ1-6; the D is unclear. The CDR3 has 16 residues. The V end lost 4 bases, the J end lost 0 bases, and 11 bases lay between the germline ends. CDR1 and CDR2 (germline): SGHDT, YYEEEE.

The chain recombines TRBV10-1 with TRBJ2-7; the match to TRBD1 covers 11 bases. Per germline, CDR1 WNHNN and CDR2 SYGVQD (reference sequence). V trimming: 3 bases; J trimming: 5 bases; junction bases outside the gene matches: 6. This CDR3 has 15 residues. The CDR3: CASSDGTGGIDEQYF. The DNA for the CDR3 is TGCGCCAGCAGTGACGGGACAGGGGGAATCGACGAGCAGTACTTC.

This chain links TRBV7-2 with TRBJ2-7, with 8 bases fitting TRBD1. CDR3 size: 13 residues. Germline V gene lookup returns CDR1 SGHTA and CDR2 FQGNSA. V lost 4 bases and J lost 3; bases outside the gene matches: 2. The CDR3 protein is CASSWGQVYEQYF. The CDR3 coding sequence is TGTGCCAGCAGCTGGGGACAGGTCTACGAGCAGTACTTC.

The chain is built from TRBV5-1 and TRBJ1-1; 8 bases line up with TRBD1. J lost 0 bases, V lost 3 bases, and 10 bases had no gene match. Germline CDR1 SGHRS, CDR2 YFSETQ. CDR3 length equals 17 residues. CDR3 residues: CASSSPPGTGMNTEAFF. Here the CDR3 DNA reads TGCGCCAGCAGCTCCCCCCCGGGGACAGGCATGAACACTGAAGCTTTCTTT.

The CDR3, as DNA: TGTGCCATCAGTGAGTCGGGGAGGGGCCCCTACAATGAGCAGTTCTTC. As protein: CAISESGRGPYNEQFF. This chain uses TRBV10-3 with TRBJ2-1, with 7 bases that match TRBD2. In germline, CDR1 is ENHRY, CDR2 SYGVKD. The V and J ends lost 0 bases and 2 bases, in that order; junction bases with no gene match: 4. The CDR3 length is 16 residues.

The genes are TRBV7-2 and TRBJ1-6; D might be TRBD1 (5 bases). V shed 4 bases and J shed 9 bases, with 7 bases lying between them. Germline V gene lookup returns CDR1 SGHTA and CDR2 FQGNSA. The length of the CDR3 is 12 residues. Here the CDR3 reads CASSSTVSPLHF. Here the CDR3 DNA reads TGTGCCAGCAGCTCGACAGTTTCACCCCTCCACTTT. The variable domain in full, completed from reference TRBV7-2 and TRBJ1-6, reads GAGVSQSPSNKVTEKGKDVELRCDPISGHTALYWYRQSLGQGLEFLIYFQGNSAPDKSGLPSDRFSAERTGGSVSTLTIQRTQQEDSAVYLCASSSTVSPLHFGNGTRLTVT.

The chain employs TRBV19 and TRBJ1-1; D is unresolved. The germline V gene encodes CDR1 LNHDA and CDR2 SQIVND (reference sequence). This CDR3 is built from 14 residues. The V and J ends lost 3 bases and 0 bases respectively, with 8 bases between them. DNA for the CDR3: TGTGCCAGTAGTATGGAGCGGTTGAACACTGAAGCTTTCTTT. It is translated as CASSMERLNTEAFF. Full variable domain (remainder filled in from reference TRBV19 and TRBJ1-1): DGGITQSPKYLFRKEGQNVTLSCEQNLNHDAMYWYRQDPGQGLRLIYYSQIVNDFQKGDIAEGYSVSREKKESFPLTVTSAQKNPTAFYLCASSMERLNTEAFFGQGTRLTVV.